The present entry profiles one TCR beta chain with its context. V dropped 6 bases and J dropped 8 bases, with 16 bases sitting between them. The CDR3 consists of 13 residues. Per germline, CDR1 MRHNA and CDR2 SNTAGT. This entry comes from a study of blood T cell repertoires in COVID-19. One Seattle source followed patients from active infection through their disease course. Per the original data handling: Cell counts per sample came from amplifying reference gene primers. Clones were read by immunoSEQ multiplex PCR, and TCRdb kept only the in-frame ones, dropping some. V, J and clone size reflect that table, while D and trimming were determined from the DNA. The sample lists tens of thousands of clones; 70% to 85% were seen once.

Sequences were obtained from peripheral blood. The sequence was obtained from a man over 45 with COVID-19, enrolled during active disease. The gene calls are TRBV6-4 and TRBJ1-2; D gene uncertain. DNA of the CDR3: TGTGCCAGCAGAAGGTCGGGTGGTGGGGGCTACACCTTC. This translates into CASRRSGGGGYTF.